This TCR beta chain was captured by sequencing in a study of OX40 agonist ivuxolimab in advanced cancers. General study results and limits: Relatively little clonal expansion, among the lowest observed, appeared in partial responders at 0.1-3.0 mg/kg. At doses 0.1 to 3.0 mg/kg, CD4+ and CD8+ clones expanded.

V lost 4 bases, J lost 6 bases, and 10 bases stayed unmatched. CDR3 length: 17 amino acids. Comment on this clone: The antigen remains unidentified.

The table came from immunoSEQ multiplex PCR; TCRdb's copy has only in-frame clones and leaves some out. In the table there are about 43,000 clones, just under 95% of which are singletons. This sequence joins TRBV23-1 and TRBJ1-4; 11 nucleotides match TRBD1. Being an ORF, TRBV23-1 has a function that is uncertain. The sample consisted of CD4+ or CD8+ T cells sorted from blood, taken in a trial of the OX40 agonist ivuxolimab. This sequence was found in an adult with an advanced solid tumor such as melanoma, head and neck, liver or kidney cancer. CDR3 amino acids: CASSRPRKDRGHEKLFF. The CDR3 DNA sequence: TGCGCCAGCAGTCGGCCCCGCAAGGACAGGGGGCATGAAAAACTGTTTTTT.